This T cell receptor beta chain derives from a study of blood T cell repertoires in COVID-19. Study-level information: COVID-19 samples from acute and convalescent phases originated in the United States, Italy and Spain. PBMCs, B-cell-depleted T cells, or T cells provided the cDNA or gDNA that made up the material.

Looked up from germline, CDR1 is SGHTA and CDR2 is FQGNSA. The CDR3 covers 16 residues. V dropped 0 bases and J dropped 1 base, with 12 bases sitting between them. Study processing details: Reference gene primers were amplified, and this amplification served to estimate nucleated cell counts. The table came from immunoSEQ multiplex PCR; TCRdb's copy has only in-frame clones and leaves some out. The V and J calls and clone size are taken from that table; D and trimming were inferred from the DNA. The sample has roughly 140,000 clones; roughly 84% are singletons. The chain recombines TRBV7-2 with TRBJ1-2; TRBD1 is a possible D gene (6 bases). The specimen sequenced was peripheral blood. This sequence originates from a woman in her forties or fifties in a cohort sampled during active or convalescent COVID-19. DNA of the CDR3: TGTGCCAGCAGCTTAGCGATCGGGACACTTAACTATGGCTACACCTTC. Translated: CASSLAIGTLNYGYTF.